One T cell receptor (beta chain) is described in this entry. Its antigen is not identified. One junction end disagrees with the germline gene, perhaps due to a read error. From germline, CDR1 is SGHRS and CDR2 YFSETQ. This CDR3 comprises 12 residues. The entry originates in a study of post-analysis software for immune sequencing data. Across the study: Relapsing-remitting, secondary progressive and progressive-relapsing multiple sclerosis courses were included. Notes on the study in general: Significantly lower normalized Chao1 diversity was found in patients with multiple sclerosis relative to controls. Four or five TRBV segments (TRBV5-6, TRBV5-1 and TRBV20-1 among them) occurred more frequently in patients than in controls.

Unique molecular identifiers were carried by the TCR beta cDNA libraries. Each batch of about 0.95 to 10 million T cells produced 400,000 to 650,000 cDNA molecules. Each CDR3 protein is one row after TCRdb ran MiXCR on the PCR reads. The sample has 160,000 or so distinct CDR3 sequences; around 36% are singletons. Source: blood, taken after autologous hematopoietic stem cell transplantation. The clonotype comes from a girl between 10 and 17 years old with multiple sclerosis. The rearrangement joins TRBV5-1 to TRBJ2-4, with 9 bases aligning to TRBD1. DNA for the CDR3: TGCACCAGCAGCAGGGACAGGGAGACTCAGTACTTC. It encodes CTSSRDRETQYF.